Listed here are 18 T cell receptor beta chains from one sample, sequenced in a study of blood T cells in healthy people across ages. Then a second PCR, running about 6 to 12 cycles, was carried out with a sample-barcoded 5' primer and a J-beta primer mix. Using its own MiXCR run on the 5' RACE reads, TCRdb lists one record per CDR3 protein. The repertoire holds some 1.5 million distinct CDR3 sequences, with over 25% as singletons. The sample consisted of blood. The receptors shown here come from a woman aged 25 to 39 in good health.

The V and J genes are TRBV2 and TRBJ2-5; no clear D gene. The CDR3 consists of 13 residues. The V gene's germline CDR1 is SNHLY and CDR2 FYNNEI. Between the trimmed V and J ends, which lost 5 bases and 5 bases, there was a span of 12 bases. The chain's CDR3 is CASSYTIMETQYF. The DNA for the CDR3 is TGTGCCAGCAGTTATACTATTATGGAGACCCAGTACTTC.

This clonotype was counted only a few times. This rearrangement joins TRBV30 to TRBJ2-3, with TRBD2 matching over 9 bases. CDR3 length equals 15 residues. Germline-derived CDR1 and CDR2 are GTSNPN and SVGIG (reference sequence). With 2 bases clipped from V and 2 bases from J, the junction kept 5 bases outside the gene matches. The CDR3 reads CAWSPLAGPTDTQYF. DNA of the CDR3: TGTGCCTGGAGTCCTCTAGCGGGACCCACAGATACGCAGTATTTT.

J is TRBJ2-2 and V is TRBV9, with TRBD1 matching over 7 bases. Germline CDR1 and CDR2: SGDLS and YYNGEE. V lost 3 bases to trimming and J lost 0 bases; unmatched junction nucleotides: 8. This CDR3 region has 17 residues. CDR3 nucleotides: TGTGCCAGCAGCGGATATCACAGGGGATCGAACACCGGGGAGCTGTTTTTT. As protein: CASSGYHRGSNTGELFF. The full variable domain, its missing parts supplied by reference TRBV9 and TRBJ2-2, is DSGVTQTPKHLITATGQRVTLRCSPRSGDLSVYWYQQSLDQGLQFLIQYYNGEERAKGNILERFSAQQFPDLHSELNLSSLELGDSALYFCASSGYHRGSNTGELFFGEGSRLTVL.

The rearrangement uses TRBV20-1 and TRBJ2-1; 9 nucleotides line up with TRBD2. Germline assignment: CDR1 DFQATT and CDR2 SNEGSKA (reference sequence). V was clipped by 8 bases and J by 4 bases; unmatched bases: 9. This CDR3 is built from 14 residues. CDR3 sequence: CSNSGSKGYNEQFF. CDR3 nucleotides: TGCAGTAATAGCGGGAGTAAGGGATACAATGAGCAGTTCTTC.

This clonotype was recorded many times. This chain links TRBV6-1 with TRBJ2-7, with unresolved D. Germline values: CDR1 MNHNS, CDR2 SASEGT. The CDR3 loop spans 13 amino acids. V lost 2 bases and J lost 6, with 11 bases in between. The CDR3 nucleotides are TGTGCCAGCAGTGAATCCTGGCGTTCCGAGCAGTACTTC. Protein: CASSESWRSEQYF.

This clonotype was detected ten times or more. The chain couples TRBV3-1 to TRBJ2-5; TRBD2 is a possible D gene (5 bases). Germline V lookup: CDR1 LGHDT, CDR2 YNNKEL (reference sequence). V lost 2 bases and J lost 1, with 11 bases in between. The CDR3 is 15 amino acids. The CDR3 loop is CASSQPLGGQETQYF. CDR3 bases: TGTGCCAGCAGCCAACCACTAGGAGGCCAAGAGACCCAGTACTTC.

This clonotype has at least ten counts. This sequence joins TRBV29-1 and TRBJ2-5, with 9 bases identical to TRBD1. The germline gives CDR1 SQVTM, CDR2 ANQGSEA. J lost 4 bases, V lost 3 bases, and 6 bases had no gene match. CDR3 length equals 14 residues. The CDR3, as DNA: TGCAGCGTTGACGCCGGGACAGGGATAGAGACCCAGTACTTC. Amino acids: CSVDAGTGIETQYF.

The table lists this clonotype with a few counts. The chain uses TRBV4-1 and TRBJ1-1; the D gene is possibly TRBD1 (6 bases). The CDR3 spans 13 residues. Trimming cost V 10 bases and J 0 bases, with 12 bases left between them. Germline CDR1 and CDR2: MGHRA and YSYEKL. The DNA of the CDR3 is TGCGCCACAAGGGGGGACCTGAACACTGAAGCTTTCTTT. Its protein is CATRGDLNTEAFF.

The chain is built from TRBV7-2 and TRBJ1-2; TRBD1 aligns across 8 bases. Germline V gene lookup returns CDR1 SGHTA and CDR2 FQGNSA. The CDR3 consists of 15 residues. V shed 3 bases, J shed 4 bases, and the junction held 7 bases outside the gene matches. The DNA of the CDR3 is TGTGCCAGCAGCTTCCCCGACAGGGGTTCCTATGGCTACACCTTC. Translated, it gives CASSFPDRGSYGYTF.

CDR3 amino acids: CASNQQGAAGANVLTF. CDR3 in DNA: TGTGCCAGTAACCAACAGGGGGCGGCCGGGGCCAACGTCCTGACTTTC. The chain couples TRBV19 to TRBJ2-6; TRBD1 aligns across 9 bases. From germline, CDR1 is LNHDA and CDR2 SQIVND (reference sequence). The V segment lost 7 bases and the J segment 4 bases; nucleotides outside the gene matches: 8. CDR3 length equals 16 residues.

The gene calls are TRBV29-1 and TRBJ2-3; D ambiguous. V dropped 6 bases and J dropped 3 bases, with 7 bases sitting between them. Germline V gives CDR1 SQVTM, CDR2 ANQGSEA. This CDR3 contains 11 residues. In nucleotides, the CDR3 is TGCAGCGTGAGTGAGACAGATACGCAGTATTTT. Amino acids: CSVSETDTQYF.

This clonotype was counted at least ten times. The V call is TRBV20-1, the J call TRBJ2-7; TRBD1 agrees at 7 bases. CDR3 length: 18 residues. Germline trimming cut 5 bases from V and 1 base from J; bases unmatched to any gene: 20. CDR1 is DFQATT and CDR2 is SNEGSKA in the germline V gene (reference sequence). The CDR3, as DNA: TGCAGTGCTCACACGCCCGGGACAGCCCTTATCGAGTCCTACGAGCAGTACTTC. This encodes CSAHTPGTALIESYEQYF.

V gene TRBV7-2 combines with J gene TRBJ2-6, with 12 positions matching TRBD2. Germline trimming cut 1 base from V and 1 base from J; bases unmatched to any gene: 2. Germline V gene data show CDR1 as SGHTA and CDR2 as FQGNSA. The CDR3 consists of 18 residues. The CDR3 DNA reads TGTGCCAGCAGCTTAGTTACTAGCGGGAGGTCTGGGGCCAACGTCCTGACTTTC. Translating it yields CASSLVTSGRSGANVLTF.

This clonotype was seen a few times. The chain links TRBV9 to TRBJ2-1; D not resolved. The V end was cut by 4 bases, the J end by 2 bases, with 13 bases between. The CDR3 loop spans 15 amino acids. Germline V lookup: CDR1 SGDLS, CDR2 YYNGEE. CDR3: CASSQESQTYNEQFF. The CDR3 region has the DNA TGTGCCAGCAGCCAAGAGAGTCAAACCTACAATGAGCAGTTCTTC.

A word on this clonotype: A much larger clone differs by one base, so this may be a read error. The rearrangement uses TRBV29-1 and TRBJ2-5; D remains ambiguous. Germline V gene sequence: CDR1 SQVTM, CDR2 ANQGSEA. The CDR3 contains 12 residues. CDR3 region: CSAAYEQGTQYF. The CDR3 DNA reads TGCAGCGCCGCCTATGAGCAAGGGACCCAGTACTTC.

This clonotype showed up just a few times. V gene TRBV7-2 combines with J gene TRBJ2-2; D gene ambiguous. Germline CDR1 and CDR2: SGHTA and FQGNSA. V dropped 7 bases and J dropped 3 bases, with 12 bases sitting between them. The CDR3 consists of 14 residues. The CDR3 sequence is CASKPGRDTGELFF. CDR3 coding DNA: TGTGCCAGCAAGCCAGGACGGGACACCGGGGAGCTGTTTTTT.

The chain joins TRBV5-1 to TRBJ2-5, with 7 nucleotides matching TRBD2. CDR3 length: 18 residues. Trimming cost V 0 bases and J 1 base; bases outside gene matches: 12. The germline V gene encodes CDR1 SGHRS and CDR2 YFSETQ. This chain's CDR3 is CASSLVTSWRGGQETQYF. CDR3 nucleotides: TGCGCCAGCAGCTTGGTGACTAGCTGGAGAGGAGGCCAAGAGACCCAGTACTTC.

This clonotype was counted between two and nine times. The gene calls are TRBV9 and TRBJ2-4; D may be TRBD1 (5 bases). This CDR3 comprises 18 residues. In germline, CDR1 is SGDLS, CDR2 YYNGEE. V dropped 0 bases and J dropped 1 base, with 17 bases sitting between them. CDR3 sequence (DNA): TGTGCCAGCAGCGTAGGCTACAAGGAAGGGGCGGCCAAAAACATTCAGTACTTC. Protein: CASSVGYKEGAAKNIQYF.